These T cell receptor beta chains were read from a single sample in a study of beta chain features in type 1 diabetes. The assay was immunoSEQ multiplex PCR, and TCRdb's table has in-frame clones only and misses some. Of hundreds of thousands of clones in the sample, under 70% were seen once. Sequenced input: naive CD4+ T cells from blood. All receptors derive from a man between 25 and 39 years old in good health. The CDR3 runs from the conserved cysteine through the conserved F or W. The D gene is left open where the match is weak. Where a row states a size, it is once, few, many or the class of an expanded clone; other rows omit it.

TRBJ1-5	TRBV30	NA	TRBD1	TGTGCCTGGGGACAGGGCGGCAATCAGCCCCAGCATTTT	CAWGQGGNQPQHF
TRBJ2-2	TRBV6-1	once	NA	TGTGCCAGCAGTGAATTAGCGGCGAACACCGGGGAGCTGTTTTTT	CASSELAANTGELFF
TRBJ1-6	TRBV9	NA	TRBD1	TGTGCCAGCAGCGCAATTGGCCAGGGGGTTTCACCCCTCCACTTT	CASSAIGQGVSPLHF
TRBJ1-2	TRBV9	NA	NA	TGTGCCAGCAGCGTAGCGGGACAAGGAACCTATGGCTACACCTTC	CASSVAGQGTYGYTF
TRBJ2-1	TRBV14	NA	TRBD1	TGTGCCAGCAGCCGTCCCGGGACAGGGCTGGGGCGGACTAATGAGCAGTTCTTC	CASSRPGTGLGRTNEQFF
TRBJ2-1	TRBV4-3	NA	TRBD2	TGCGCCAGCAGCCAAGGCCTACCGGGACTAGCGGGAGTATATCTGTTCTTC	CASSQGLPGLAGVYLFF
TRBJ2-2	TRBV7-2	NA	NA	TGTGCCAGCAGCTTTAGGAACACCGGGGAGCTGTTTTTT	CASSFRNTGELFF
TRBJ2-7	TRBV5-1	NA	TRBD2	TGCGCCAGCAGCCGGGAGGCGAACTACGAGCAGTACTTC	CASSREANYEQYF
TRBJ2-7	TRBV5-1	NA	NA	TGCGCCAGCAGCTCGGACAGTACCGTGCAGTACTTC	CASSSDSTVQYF
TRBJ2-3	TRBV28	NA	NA	TGTGCCAGCAGTTCCCCGGCCAGCGGGAAGGGGGCAGATACGCAGTATTTT	CASSSPASGKGADTQYF
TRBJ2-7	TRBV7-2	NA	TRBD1	TGTGCCAGCAGCCCCGGGACAGGGAAAACCTACGAGCAGTACTTC	CASSPGTGKTYEQYF
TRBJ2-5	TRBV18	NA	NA	TGTGCCAGCTCACCACCGGTGTCGACTTACCAGTACTTC	CASSPPVSTYQYF
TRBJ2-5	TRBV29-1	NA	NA	TGCAGCGTTGTAGTGGGGGGGCAAAGAGAGACCCAGTACTTC	CSVVVGGQRETQYF
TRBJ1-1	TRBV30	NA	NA	TGTGCCTGGAGTCTGGAGGGTGGAACTGAAGCTTTCTTT	CAWSLEGGTEAFF
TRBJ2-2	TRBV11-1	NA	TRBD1	TGTGCCAGCAGCCTAGACAGGGTGAACACCGGGGAGCTGTTTTTT	CASSLDRVNTGELFF
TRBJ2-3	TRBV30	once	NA	TGTGCCTGGAGTTCTGGGATTTCGCAGTATTTT	CAWSSGISQYF
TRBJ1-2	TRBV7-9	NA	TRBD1	TGTGCCAGCAGCTTAGCGGGACAGGGGGCTGGTGGCTACACCTTC	CASSLAGQGAGGYTF
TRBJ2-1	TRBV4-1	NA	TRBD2	TGCGCCAGCAGCCAACAGGGACTAGCGGAGAATCGGTTCTTC	CASSQQGLAENRFF
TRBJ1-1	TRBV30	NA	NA	TGTGCCTGGAGTACGTGGATAACTGAAGCTTTCTTT	CAWSTWITEAFF
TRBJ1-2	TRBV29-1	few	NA	TGCAGCGTTGCTAGGGGGGACGCTGGCTACACCTTC	CSVARGDAGYTF
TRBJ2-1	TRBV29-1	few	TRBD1	TGCAGCGCCCGACAGGGGGCTCGGTATGAGCAGTTCTTC	CSARQGARYEQFF
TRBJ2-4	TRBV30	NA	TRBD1	TGTGCCTGGAGAGACAGGGGGGAAAACATTCAGTACTTC	CAWRDRGENIQYF
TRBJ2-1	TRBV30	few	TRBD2	TGTGCCTGGACGGGGGGATCCTACAATGAGCAGTTCTTC	CAWTGGSYNEQFF
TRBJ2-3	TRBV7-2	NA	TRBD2	TGTGCCAGCAGACTAGCGGGAGGCACAGATACGCAGTATTTT	CASRLAGGTDTQYF
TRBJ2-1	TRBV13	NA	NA	TGTGCCAGCAGCTTAGGCCGGTGGAGAGATGAACGGAATGAGCAGTTCTTC	CASSLGRWRDERNEQFF
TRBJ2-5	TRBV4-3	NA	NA	TGCGCCAGCAGCCAAGATAGGTTCGGCGCAGAAGAGACCCAGTACTTC	CASSQDRFGAEETQYF
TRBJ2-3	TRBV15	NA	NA	TGTGCCACCAGCAGACGGCTAGCGACCAGCACAGATACGCAGTATTTT	CATSRRLATSTDTQYF
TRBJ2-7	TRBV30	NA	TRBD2	TGTGCCTGGAGGTCGTCTAGCGGGAGCTACGAGCAGTACTTC	CAWRSSSGSYEQYF
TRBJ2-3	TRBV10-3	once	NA	TGTGCCATCAGGGTCGGACTAAGCACAGATACGCAGTATTTT	CAIRVGLSTDTQYF
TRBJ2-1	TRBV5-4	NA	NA	TGTGCCACCTTAGCGAGCACCGGATTCAATGAGCAGTTCTTC	CATLASTGFNEQFF
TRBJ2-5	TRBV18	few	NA	TGTGCCAGCTCACCATCAAAGGGGACCATCCAAGAGACCCAGTACTTC	CASSPSKGTIQETQYF
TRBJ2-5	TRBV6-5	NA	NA	TGTGCCAGCAGTTACTCGAGATATGCCCAAGAGACCCAGTACTTC	CASSYSRYAQETQYF
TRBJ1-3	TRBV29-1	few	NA	TGCAGCTTCATTTCGTCTGGAAACACCATATATTTT	CSFISSGNTIYF
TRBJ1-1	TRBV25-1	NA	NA	TGTGCCAGCATCCATAACACTGAAGCTTTCTTT	CASIHNTEAFF
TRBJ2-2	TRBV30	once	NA	TGTGCCTGGAGTAATACAGGCACCGGGGAGCTGTTTTTT	CAWSNTGTGELFF
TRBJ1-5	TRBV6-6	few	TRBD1	TGTGCCAGCAGCGGGTCCGGGACAGGGCATCAGCCCCAGCATTTT	CASSGSGTGHQPQHF
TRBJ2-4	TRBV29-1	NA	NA	TGCAGCGTTGAAGATCGGGCTCCTCGGGCCAAAAACATTCAGTACTTC	CSVEDRAPRAKNIQYF
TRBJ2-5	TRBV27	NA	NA	TGTGCCAGCAGGACCACAGGGACGGAGACCCAGTACTTC	CASRTTGTETQYF
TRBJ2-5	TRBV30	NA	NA	TGTGCCTGGAGTGTACCTGTCCTTGTGGCCCAGTACTTC	CAWSVPVLVAQYF
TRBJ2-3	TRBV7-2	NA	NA	TGTGCCAGCAGCCGGTCGCGGGGTGAGACAGATACGCAGTATTTT	CASSRSRGETDTQYF